One and the same sample provided the 27 T cell receptor beta chains below, sequenced in a study of blood T cell repertoires in COVID-19 (dated by TCRdb to the early 2020s). The method behind the library was the immunoSEQ multiplex PCR assay. As stored in TCRdb, this immuneACCESS dataset retains in-frame rearrangements with V and J assigned. A fraction of the clones does not appear; measured against another copy, unresolved V genes explain less than half of the discrepancy, and the remainder lacks a known reason. The sample has approximately 270,000 clones on record, around 88% of them singletons. Of the sample, 0.75% to 0.9% falls within the top ten clones. Sequenced: peripheral blood. These TCRs come from a man in his thirties or forties with acute or convalescent COVID-19.

This chain joins TRBV29-1 and TRBJ1-2; 10 nucleotides align to TRBD1. After removal of 1 base from V and 3 bases from J, the junction contained 2 bases not matched to a gene. Germline V gene lookup returns CDR1 SQVTM and CDR2 ANQGSEA. The length of the CDR3 is 14 residues. The CDR3 protein is CSVEGQGADYGYTF. DNA for the CDR3: TGCAGCGTTGAAGGACAGGGGGCCGACTATGGCTACACCTTC.

The chain joins TRBV29-1 to TRBJ1-2; TRBD1 is a possible D gene (6 bases). Trimming stripped 3 bases from V and 5 bases from J, with 10 bases between. The V gene's germline CDR1 is SQVTM and CDR2 ANQGSEA. The CDR3 loop spans 12 amino acids. CDR3 sequence: CSVDPGDYGYTF. CDR3 coding DNA: TGCAGCGTTGATCCAGGGGATTATGGCTACACCTTC.

This clone is a singleton in its sample. The rearrangement uses TRBV5-6 and TRBJ2-7, with TRBD1 as a possible D gene (6 bases). Germline V gene lookup returns CDR1 SGHDT and CDR2 YYEEEE. The CDR3 runs 14 residues. V lost 3 bases and J 2 bases, leaving 12 bases between the germline ends. CDR3 region: CASSSGTPTYEQYF. CDR3 bases: TGTGCCAGCAGCTCCGGGACACCTACCTACGAGCAGTACTTC.

This chain links TRBV27 with TRBJ1-6; no definite D call. The V and J ends lost 3 bases and 6 bases respectively, with 6 bases between them. Germline CDR1 reads MNHEY; CDR2 reads SMNVEV (reference sequence). The CDR3 sequence is 13 residues long. CDR3 region: CASSFRFNSPLHF. DNA for the CDR3: TGTGCCAGCAGTTTTCGGTTTAATTCACCCCTCCACTTT.

The V gene is TRBV28, the J gene TRBJ1-5; 10 bases agree with TRBD1. Per the germline V gene, CDR1 is MDHEN and CDR2 is SYDVKM. This CDR3 contains 14 residues. V lost 10 bases and J lost 6; bases outside the gene matches: 9. DNA of the CDR3: TGTGCCATCAAAGGACAGGGGGTCGGTCAGCCCCAGCATTTT. It codes for CAIKGQGVGQPQHF.

The rearrangement links TRBV6-1 to TRBJ1-2; no clear D. The CDR3 totals 18 residues. V lost 1 base to trimming and J lost 0 bases, with 18 bases between them. Germline CDR1 and CDR2: MNHNS and SASEGT. The DNA of the CDR3 is TGTGCCAGCAGTGAAGGCTTGGCGGCCGGTAGATCTAACTATGGCTACACCTTC. It is translated as CASSEGLAAGRSNYGYTF.

The chain uses TRBV15 and TRBJ2-2, with D unclear. V lost 0 bases and J 5 bases, leaving 4 bases between the germline ends. CDR1 LNHNV and CDR2 YYDKDF come from the germline V gene (reference sequence). The CDR3 contains 13 residues. This CDR3 reads CATSRDVTGELFF. The CDR3 DNA follows: TGTGCCACCAGCAGAGATGTAACCGGGGAGCTGTTTTTT.

This chain uses TRBV3-1 (or the pseudogene TRBV3-2) with TRBJ2-1; TRBD1 matches 9 bases. Trimming took 3 bases from V and 13 from J; bases not matched to a gene: 4. This CDR3 has 12 amino acids. CDR1 is LGHDT, CDR2 YNNKEL, per germline (reference sequence). CDR3 DNA sequence: TGTGCCAGCAGCCACGGGACAGGGAGACAGTTCTTC. Its protein product is CASSHGTGRQFF.

The chain links TRBV27 to TRBJ2-2; 9 nucleotides agree with TRBD1. This CDR3 contains 14 residues. Germline V gene sequence: CDR1 MNHEY, CDR2 SMNVEV (reference sequence). The V segment lost 5 bases and the J segment 5 bases; nucleotides outside the gene matches: 3. The CDR3 here is CASSTGTGTGELFF. The DNA for the CDR3 is TGTGCCAGCAGTACCGGGACAGGGACCGGGGAGCTGTTTTTT.

The chain recombines TRBV13 with TRBJ2-5; maybe TRBD1 (5 bases). The CDR3 sequence is 14 residues long. Trimming removed 5 bases at V and 5 bases at J, with 15 bases between. The germline V gene encodes CDR1 PRHDT and CDR2 FYEKMQ (reference sequence). Here the CDR3 reads CASSPGHLRETQYF. CDR3 DNA: TGTGCCAGCAGCCCCGGACATCTACGGGAGACCCAGTACTTC.

V usage is TRBV6-1 and J usage is TRBJ1-5; possibly TRBD1 for D (5 bases). The CDR3 is made up of 14 amino acids. V dropped 3 bases and J dropped 6 bases, with 12 bases sitting between them. Germline-derived CDR1 and CDR2 are MNHNS and SASEGT. The CDR3 region has the DNA TGTGCCAGCAGTGACGCCCGACAGCTTCAGCCCCAGCATTTT. Its protein is CASSDARQLQPQHF.

CDR3 sequence (DNA): TGTGCCAGCAGTCAATACAGGGGGCTTGAAGCTTTCTTT. Translated: CASSQYRGLEAFF. The V and J genes are TRBV14 and TRBJ1-1, with 9 positions matching TRBD1. V gave up 6 bases and J gave up 7 bases; unmatched junction bases: 6. Per germline, CDR1 SGHDN and CDR2 FVKESK. This CDR3 is built from 13 residues.

This chain joins TRBV5-4 and TRBJ1-2; perhaps TRBD1 as D (5 bases). The V end lost 3 bases, the J end lost 3 bases, and 15 bases lay between the germline ends. Germline CDR1 reads SGHNT; CDR2 reads YYREEE (reference sequence). The CDR3 covers 15 residues. Written as DNA, the CDR3 is TGTGCCAGCAGCTCGGGGGACTTTGCCTACTATGGCTACACCTTC. It encodes CASSSGDFAYYGYTF.

V is TRBV21-1 and J is TRBJ1-5. TRBV21-1 is a pseudogene segment. This CDR3 region has 16 residues. The CDR3 loop is CASSKGLRSWSQPQHF. DNA for the CDR3: TGTGCCAGCAGCAAAGGTTTGCGTTCGTGGTCCCAGCCCCAGCATTTT.

This chain links TRBV7-3 with TRBJ2-1; TRBD2 matches 8 bases. V was clipped by 3 bases and J by 1 base; unmatched bases: 8. Germline lookup yields CDR1 SGHTA and CDR2 FQGTGA. This CDR3 comprises 17 residues. The CDR3 region has the DNA TGTGCCAGCAGCTTGACGGACAGCGGGAGATCCTACAATGAGCAGTTCTTC. It translates to CASSLTDSGRSYNEQFF.

This chain links TRBV12-3 or TRBV12-4 with TRBJ2-7; D remains ambiguous. The CDR3 loop spans 12 amino acids. The V end lost 1 base, the J end lost 7 bases, and 8 bases lay between the germline ends. The DNA for the CDR3 is TGTGCCAGCAGTTTAGGTACTACGGAGCAGTACTTC. Residues: CASSLGTTEQYF.

The V and J genes are TRBV29-1 and TRBJ1-4; 8 positions agree with TRBD1. The germline CDR1 and CDR2 sequences are SQVTM and ANQGSEA. The V segment lost 6 bases and the J segment 7 bases; nucleotides outside the gene matches: 4. The CDR3 is 12 residues long. This CDR3 is CSVQTGGEKLFF. The CDR3 DNA is TGCAGCGTCCAAACAGGGGGTGAAAAACTGTTTTTT.

The CDR3 sequence is CASSETNRNQPQHF. CDR3 sequence (DNA): TGTGCCAGCAGCGAGACAAATCGGAATCAGCCCCAGCATTTT. The rearrangement joins TRBV6-5 to TRBJ1-5; no reliable D call. The CDR3 length is 14 residues. The V gene's germline CDR1 is MNHEY and CDR2 SVGAGI. V lost 6 bases and J lost 4, with 13 bases in between.

The rearrangement links TRBV24-1 to TRBJ2-2, with TRBD2 matching 7 bases. CDR1 and CDR2 (germline): KGHDR, SFDVKD. The length of the CDR3 is 14 residues. V was pared by 6 bases and J by 4 bases, with 4 bases of the junction left unmatched. The chain's CDR3 is CATSFRGVTGELFF. Written as DNA, the CDR3 is TGTGCCACCAGTTTTCGGGGGGTCACCGGGGAGCTGTTTTTT.

This clone has a single count. The chain carries TRBV27 and TRBJ1-6; 7 bases map to TRBD1. J gave up 7 bases and V 3 bases, and 6 bases lay outside the gene matches. CDR3 length: 15 amino acids. Per the germline V gene, CDR1 is MNHEY and CDR2 is SMNVEV (reference sequence). CDR3 in amino acids: CASSFGQAGNSPLHF. As DNA, the CDR3 is TGTGCCAGCAGTTTCGGACAGGCGGGGAATTCACCCCTCCACTTT.

The chain carries TRBV4-2 and TRBJ1-6; D may be TRBD1 (5 bases). V lost 0 bases and J lost 8, with 11 bases in between. Germline CDR1 reads LGHNA; CDR2 reads YNFKEQ. There are 15 residues in the CDR3. The DNA of the CDR3 is TGTGCCAGCAGCCAAGATCGGCAGGGCCATTCACCCCTCCACTTT. It translates to CASSQDRQGHSPLHF.

The chain couples TRBV4-2 to TRBJ2-3, with 9 positions matching TRBD2. V shed 1 base, J shed 2 bases, and the junction held 7 bases outside the gene matches. The germline V gene has CDR1 LGHNA and CDR2 YNFKEQ. The CDR3 sequence is 17 residues long. CDR3 in amino acids: CASSQGNSGGSTDTQYF. The DNA for the CDR3 is TGTGCCAGCAGCCAAGGTAATAGCGGGGGTTCCACAGATACGCAGTATTTT.

The rearrangement joins TRBV2 to TRBJ1-1; no clear D gene. Germline V gives CDR1 SNHLY, CDR2 FYNNEI. The V and J ends lost 2 bases and 9 bases respectively, with 13 bases between them. The CDR3 covers 13 residues. The CDR3 bases are TGTGCCAGCAGTGAATTGCACAACAAAAAAGCTTTCTTT. Its translation is CASSELHNKKAFF.

This clone has a single count. This chain's CDR3 is CASSKTGNRPYEQYF. CDR3 DNA sequence: TGTGCCAGCTCCAAGACAGGGAATAGGCCCTACGAGCAGTACTTC. The rearrangement uses TRBV18 and TRBJ2-7; 7 positions match TRBD1. Germline CDR1 reads KGHSH; CDR2 reads LQKENI. The CDR3 loop spans 15 amino acids. The junction had 10 bases not matched to a gene; V was cut back by 6 bases and J by 2 bases.

The chain links TRBV7-3 to TRBJ2-6; TRBD1 matches 9 bases. In germline, CDR1 is SGHTA, CDR2 FQGTGA. The length of the CDR3 is 16 residues. After removal of 5 bases from V and 2 bases from J, the junction contained 4 bases not matched to a gene. CDR3 sequence reads: CASSRTGGTGANVLTF. CDR3 nucleotide sequence: TGTGCCAGCAGCAGAACAGGGGGCACTGGGGCCAACGTCCTGACTTTC. Drawing the rest from reference TRBV7-3 and TRBJ2-6, the complete variable domain is GAGVSQTPSNKVTEKGKYVELRCDPISGHTALYWYRQSLGQGPEFLIYFQGTGAADDSGLPNDRFFAVRPEGSVSTLKIQRTERGDSAVYLCASSRTGGTGANVLTFGAGSRLTVL.

V and J are TRBV4-1 and TRBJ2-3; D unclear. Trimming took 0 bases from V and 9 from J, leaving 7 bases between them. CDR3 length: 12 residues. Per the germline V gene, CDR1 is MGHRA and CDR2 is YSYEKL. The CDR3 sequence is CASSQDSVTQYF. CDR3 DNA: TGCGCCAGCAGCCAAGATTCAGTCACGCAGTATTTT.

This chain uses TRBV20-1 with TRBJ2-3; D is unresolved. Germline CDR1 is DFQATT and CDR2 is SNEGSKA (reference sequence). The CDR3 loop spans 11 amino acids. V lost 3 bases and J 4 bases, leaving 5 bases between the germline ends. CDR3 in DNA: TGCAGTGCTAGGAGGTCAGATACGCAGTATTTT. This codes for CSARRSDTQYF.